The present T cell receptor beta chain was sequenced within a study of OX40 agonist ivuxolimab in advanced cancers. About this clone: No antigen is known for it.

Only in-frame clones appear in the TCRdb table, and some are missing; sequencing was by immunoSEQ multiplex PCR. The sample holds about 53,000 clones, 80% to 85% seen once. Study-level findings and limits: The study found among the lowest clonal expansion in partial responders at 0.1-3.0 mg/kg. Dose levels from 0.1 to 3.0 mg/kg saw CD4+ and CD8+ blood T cells expand clonally by week 6.

V dropped 0 bases and J dropped 3 bases, with 15 bases sitting between them. Looked up from germline, CDR1 is LGHNA and CDR2 is YSLEER. The CDR3 is 17 residues long. Enrollment shut out patients with autoimmune disease history or systemic immunosuppression. The sample in question was CD4+ or CD8+ T cells sorted from blood, obtained in a trial of the OX40 agonist ivuxolimab. The chain carries TRBV4-3 and TRBJ2-1; D remains ambiguous. This clonotype originated in an adult with an advanced solid tumor such as melanoma, head and neck, liver or kidney cancer. The CDR3 region is CASSQDPSGPGYNEQFF. As DNA, the CDR3 is TGCGCCAGCAGCCAAGATCCATCGGGCCCGGGCTACAATGAGCAGTTCTTC.